A selection of T cell receptor beta chains follows, all from one sample in a study of blood T cell repertoires in COVID-19. Using immunoSEQ multiplex PCR, the repertoire was profiled, and TCRdb retains in-frame clones only, with some absent. The sample consists of approximately 410,000 clones, more than 80% of them appearing once. Sequenced material: peripheral blood. These receptors were obtained from a woman aged 25 to 39 with active or convalescent COVID-19. CDR3s include the opening cysteine and the closing phenylalanine or tryptophan. D genes are given only for firm matches. For some rows the clone size is stated as once, few or many, or as a class when expanded; others skip it.

TRBV5-6,TRBJ2-5,-,TRBD2,CASSFPGLAGVRGRETQYF,TGTGCCAGCAGCTTCCCTGGACTAGCGGGAGTTAGGGGGCGAGAGACCCAGTACTTC
TRBV27,TRBJ2-2,-,-,CASSIQGGSGELFF,TGTGCCAGCAGTATACAGGGCGGCTCCGGGGAGCTGTTTTTT
TRBV5-6,TRBJ2-1,-,TRBD1,CASSYNRGDEQFF,TGTGCCAGCAGCTACAACAGGGGTGATGAGCAGTTCTTC
TRBV27,TRBJ2-1,-,TRBD2,CASSSGSSYNEQFF,TGTGCCAGCTCAAGCGGGAGTTCCTACAATGAGCAGTTCTTC
TRBV10-3,TRBJ1-3,-,-,CAATGSGNTIYF,TGTGCCGCGACAGGTTCTGGAAACACCATATATTTT
TRBV5-1,TRBJ2-3,-,TRBD2,CASSLGFSGGATDTQYF,TGCGCCAGCAGCTTGGGGTTTAGCGGGGGGGCGACAGATACGCAGTATTTT
TRBV29-1,TRBJ2-5,-,-,CSVGHTAQGETQYF,TGCAGCGTTGGACACACAGCACAAGGAGAGACCCAGTACTTC
TRBV9,TRBJ1-4,-,-,CASSVTVASEVLFF,TGTGCCAGCAGCGTAACCGTGGCTAGTGAGGTTCTGTTTTTT
TRBV19,TRBJ1-5,few,-,CASSIDLASPQSPQHF,TGTGCCAGTAGTATAGATCTGGCCAGTCCACAATCGCCCCAGCATTTT
TRBV3-1/TRBV3-2,TRBJ2-1,-,TRBD2,CASSPEAGGMDEQFF,TGTGCCAGCAGCCCTGAAGCGGGGGGAATGGATGAGCAGTTCTTC
TRBV10-3,TRBJ2-1,once,TRBD1,CAISSGQGLDNEQFF,TGTGCCATCAGTTCAGGACAGGGGCTAGACAATGAGCAGTTCTTC
TRBV4-1,TRBJ1-6,-,-,CASRSPGQNSPLHF,TGCGCCAGCAGGTCCCCAGGGCAGAATTCACCCCTCCACTTT
TRBV6-2/TRBV6-3,TRBJ2-7,-,-,CASSRRGAGDSAYEQYF,TGTGCCAGCAGCCGCCGGGGGGCGGGAGACTCGGCCTACGAGCAGTACTTC